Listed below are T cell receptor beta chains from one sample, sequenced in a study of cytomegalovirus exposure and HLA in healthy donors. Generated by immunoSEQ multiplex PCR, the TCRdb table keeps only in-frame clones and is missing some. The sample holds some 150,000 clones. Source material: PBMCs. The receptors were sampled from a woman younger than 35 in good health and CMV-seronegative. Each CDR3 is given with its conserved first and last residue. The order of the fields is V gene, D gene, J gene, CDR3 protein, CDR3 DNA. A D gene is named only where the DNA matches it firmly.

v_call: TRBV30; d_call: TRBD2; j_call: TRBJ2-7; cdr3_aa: CAWRLAGSEQYF; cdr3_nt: TGTGCCTGGAGACTAGCGGGAAGCGAGCAGTACTTC
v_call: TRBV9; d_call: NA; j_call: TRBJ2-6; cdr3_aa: CASSVVRSSGANVLTF; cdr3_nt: TGTGCCAGCAGCGTAGTCCGGAGCTCTGGGGCCAACGTCCTGACTTTC
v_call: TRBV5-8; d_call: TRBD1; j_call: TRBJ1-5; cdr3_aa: CASINRGSNQPQHF; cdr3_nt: TGCGCCAGCATCAACAGGGGAAGCAATCAGCCCCAGCATTTT
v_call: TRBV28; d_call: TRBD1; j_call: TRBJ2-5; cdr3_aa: CASRRSIGQGLETQYF; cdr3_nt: TGTGCCAGCAGAAGATCGATAGGACAGGGTTTAGAGACCCAGTACTTC
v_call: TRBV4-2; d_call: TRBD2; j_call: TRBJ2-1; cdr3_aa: CASSPGRTYNEQFF; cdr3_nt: TGTGCCAGCAGCCCCGGGAGGACATACAATGAGCAGTTCTTC
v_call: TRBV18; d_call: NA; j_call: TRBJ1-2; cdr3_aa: CASSPQTGTGDYGYTF; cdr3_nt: TGTGCCAGCTCACCCCAAACAGGGACGGGCGACTATGGCTACACCTTC
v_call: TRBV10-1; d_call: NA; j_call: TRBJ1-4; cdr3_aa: CARLETNEKLFF; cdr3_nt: TGCGCCAGGCTAGAAACTAATGAAAAACTGTTTTTT
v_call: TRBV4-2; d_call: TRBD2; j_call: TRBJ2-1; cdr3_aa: CASSQEASGTYNEQFF; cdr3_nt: TGTGCCAGCAGCCAAGAAGCTAGCGGGACCTACAATGAGCAGTTCTTC
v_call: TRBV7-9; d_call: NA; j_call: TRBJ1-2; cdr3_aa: CASSPDMFNYGYTF; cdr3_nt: TGTGCCAGCAGCCCGGACATGTTTAACTATGGCTACACCTTC
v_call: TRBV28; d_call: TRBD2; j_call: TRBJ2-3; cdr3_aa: CASSSRLAGGVGTDTQYF; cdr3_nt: TGTGCCAGCAGTTCGCGGCTAGCGGGAGGGGTTGGAACAGATACGCAGTATTTT
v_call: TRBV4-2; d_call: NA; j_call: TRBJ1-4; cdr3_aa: CASSQGGGGPRQKLFF; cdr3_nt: TGTGCCAGCAGCCAAGGCGGGGGGGGTCCTAGGCAAAAACTGTTTTTT
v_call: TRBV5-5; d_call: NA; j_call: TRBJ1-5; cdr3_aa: CASSLVIFGNQPQHF; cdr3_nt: TGTGCCAGCAGCTTGGTAATTTTTGGCAATCAGCCCCAGCATTTT
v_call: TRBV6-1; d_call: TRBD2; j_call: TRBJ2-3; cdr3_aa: CASSEGASGTSTDTQYF; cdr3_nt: TGTGCCAGCAGTGAAGGGGCTAGCGGTACTAGCACAGATACGCAGTATTTT
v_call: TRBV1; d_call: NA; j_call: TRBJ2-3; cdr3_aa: CTSSLTQGSGAQGTDTQYF; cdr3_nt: TGCACCAGCAGCCTAACCCAGGGTAGCGGTGCGCAGGGCACAGATACGCAGTATTTT
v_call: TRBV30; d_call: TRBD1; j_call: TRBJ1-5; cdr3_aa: CAWSAGQGLNQPQHF; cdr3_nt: TGTGCCTGGAGTGCCGGACAGGGACTTAATCAGCCCCAGCATTTT
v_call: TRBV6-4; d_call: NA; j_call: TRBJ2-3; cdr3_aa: CASSEQLGTSTDTQYF; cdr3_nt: TGTGCCAGCAGTGAACAGCTGGGGACTAGCACAGATACGCAGTATTTT